The 30 T cell receptor beta chains listed next were all sequenced from one sample in a study of OX40 agonist ivuxolimab in advanced cancers. Sequencing used immunoSEQ multiplex PCR; TCRdb keeps in-frame clones, though not all of them. The top ten clones hold roughly 6.1% of a sample with about 69,000 clones, approximately 81% of them seen once. The source material was CD4+ or CD8+ T cells sorted from blood, sampled in a trial of the OX40 agonist ivuxolimab. The source is an adult with an advanced solid tumor such as melanoma, head and neck, liver or kidney cancer.

V usage is TRBV7-9 and J usage is TRBJ2-5; D is perhaps TRBD2 (5 bases). This CDR3 is 14 amino acids long. Trimming pared 5 bases from V and 3 bases from J, leaving 13 bases between. Germline values: CDR1 SEHNR, CDR2 FQNEAQ (reference sequence). CDR3 DNA sequence: TGTGCCAGCAGCCAACGTACCGGGAAAGAGACCCAGTACTTC. Protein: CASSQRTGKETQYF.

The table lists this clone with a count of one. The J gene is TRBJ2-7, the V gene TRBV29-1; a possible D gene is TRBD1 (6 bases). The CDR3 totals 15 residues. Between the trimmed V and J ends, which lost 2 bases and 2 bases, there was a span of 16 bases. CDR1 is SQVTM, CDR2 ANQGSEA, per germline. In nucleotides, the CDR3 is TGCAGCGTTGAAATTCGAGGACAGTCGACCTACGAGCAGTACTTC. Protein: CSVEIRGQSTYEQYF.

The rearrangement links TRBV5-1 to TRBJ2-3; D ambiguous. Germline V gene data show CDR1 as SGHRS and CDR2 as YFSETQ. CDR3 size: 14 residues. The ends were cut back, 2 bases at V and 1 base at J, with 8 bases in the middle. The CDR3 region is CASSLMQGTDTQYF. CDR3 sequence (DNA): TGCGCCAGCAGCTTAATGCAGGGCACAGATACGCAGTATTTT. Full variable domain (remainder filled in from reference TRBV5-1 and TRBJ2-3): KAGVTQTPRYLIKTRGQQVTLSCSPISGHRSVSWYQQTPGQGLQFLFEYFSETQRNKGNFPGRFSGRQFSNSRSEMNVSTLELGDSALYLCASSLMQGTDTQYFGPGTRLTVL.

The chain is built from TRBV9 and TRBJ2-1, with a weak D call TRBD1 (6 bases). Trimming stripped 4 bases from V and 5 bases from J, with 10 bases between. The CDR3 is 13 amino acids. Germline CDR1 reads SGDLS; CDR2 reads YYNGEE. The chain's CDR3 is CASSNRVDNEQFF. The CDR3, as DNA: TGTGCCAGCAGCAACAGGGTGGACAATGAGCAGTTCTTC.

This chain joins TRBV19 and TRBJ2-2; D may be TRBD1 (6 bases). Trimming shortened V by 10 bases and J by 0 bases, and 12 bases separated the two germline ends. The germline V gene has CDR1 LNHDA and CDR2 SQIVND (reference sequence). The CDR3 has 14 residues. The CDR3 coding sequence is TGTGCCATCTCCGGGACAACGAACACCGGGGAGCTGTTTTTT. Amino acid sequence: CAISGTTNTGELFF.

This clone showed up just once. The chain employs TRBV18 and TRBJ2-5, with 11 bases matching TRBD1. CDR1 and CDR2 from the germline V gene are KGHSH and LQKENI. Trimming at V came to 5 bases and at J to 0 bases, leaving 8 bases not matched to a gene. The CDR3 length is 17 residues. The CDR3 DNA sequence: TGTGCCAGCTCATCAACCCGGGACAGGGGGTACCAAGAGACCCAGTACTTC. Its translation is CASSSTRDRGYQETQYF.

The chain has TRBV6-5 and TRBJ2-7; 7 nucleotides align to TRBD1. With V trimmed by 5 bases and J by 2 bases, 9 bases remained unmatched. The CDR3 is 15 residues long. Germline CDR1 is MNHEY and CDR2 is SVGAGI. CDR3 DNA: TGTGCCAGCAGTAGGGTGGCAGGGGGTCCCTACGAGCAGTACTTC. Translated: CASSRVAGGPYEQYF.

V is TRBV29-1 and J is TRBJ1-1; D remains unclear. This CDR3 is 11 amino acids long. Germline CDR1 reads SQVTM; CDR2 reads ANQGSEA. Trimming cost V 6 bases and J 0 bases, with 5 bases left between them. Written as DNA, the CDR3 is TGCAGCGTCCGGTTGAACACTGAAGCTTTCTTT. Amino acids: CSVRLNTEAFF. The entire variable domain, with the rest obtained from reference TRBV29-1 and TRBJ1-1, is as follows: SAVISQKPSRDICQRGTSLTIQCQVDSQVTMMFWYRQQPGQSLTLIATANQGSEATYESGFVIDKFPISRPNLTFSTLTVSNMSPEDSSIYLCSVRLNTEAFFGQGTRLTVV.

This sequence joins TRBV11-1 and TRBJ2-7; 8 nucleotides agree with TRBD1. J lost 6 bases, V lost 2 bases, and 9 bases had no gene match. The CDR3 loop spans 15 amino acids. Per the germline V gene, CDR1 is SGHAT and CDR2 is FQDESV (reference sequence). CDR3 in amino acids: CASSLTGTGLIEQYF. The CDR3 DNA sequence: TGTGCCAGCAGCTTAACCGGGACAGGACTAATCGAGCAGTACTTC.

This rearrangement joins TRBV4-3 to TRBJ2-4, with D unclear. The CDR3 loop spans 17 amino acids. Trimming took off 0 bases at V and 0 bases at J, with 12 bases between the two ends. CDR1 LGHNA and CDR2 YSLEER come from the germline V gene. This chain's CDR3 is CASSQDRIILAKNIQYF. In nucleotides, the CDR3 is TGCGCCAGCAGCCAAGATCGGATTATACTAGCCAAAAACATTCAGTACTTC.

This CDR3 reads CASGTARQGNNEQFF. For the CDR3, the DNA is TGTGCCAGCGGAACTGCGCGACAGGGGAACAATGAGCAGTTCTTC. The chain recombines TRBV6-6 with TRBJ2-1; TRBD1 agrees at 8 bases. The J segment lost 5 bases and the V segment lost 8 bases, leaving 11 bases of the junction unmatched. The CDR3 is 15 residues long. CDR1 is MNHNY, CDR2 SVGAGI, per germline (reference sequence).

The chain is built from TRBV28 and TRBJ2-5, with 7 positions matching TRBD2. V dropped 4 bases and J dropped 5; count of bases not matched to a gene: 4. Germline-derived CDR1 and CDR2 are MDHEN and SYDVKM. The CDR3 is made up of 13 amino acids. CDR3 coding DNA: TGTGCCAGCAGTTCCAGACTAGCCGAGACCCAGTACTTC. Its protein is CASSSRLAETQYF.

This sequence joins TRBV7-6 and TRBJ2-1; 7 bases align to TRBD2. CDR1 is SGHVS, CDR2 FNYEAQ, per germline. The V and J ends lost 5 bases and 2 bases, in that order; junction bases with no gene match: 12. The CDR3 runs to 17 residues. CDR3 protein: CASSDLGGGGAYNEQFF. CDR3 nucleotides: TGTGCCAGCAGCGACCTCGGCGGGGGAGGCGCCTACAATGAGCAGTTCTTC.

V is TRBV7-8 and J is TRBJ2-6; D may be TRBD1 (5 bases). The CDR3 loop spans 21 amino acids. From germline, CDR1 is SGHVS and CDR2 FQNEAQ. V was cut by 4 bases and J by 0 bases, with 25 bases left in between. CDR3 in amino acids: CASSSPLGGKGAISGANVLTF. The CDR3 DNA is TGTGCCAGCAGCTCACCACTCGGTGGTAAAGGGGCCATCTCTGGGGCCAACGTCCTGACTTTC.

This clone turned up a few times. This sequence joins TRBV7-2 and TRBJ1-5; TRBD1 is a possible D gene (6 bases). Germline CDR1 SGHTA, CDR2 FQGNSA. This CDR3 comprises 18 residues. The V gene lost 2 bases and the J gene lost 2 bases, with 19 bases spanning the gap. The CDR3, as DNA: TGTGCCAGCAGCTTATACAGGGCTAGTTCTAGCGGCAATCAGCCCCAGCATTTT. This codes for CASSLYRASSSGNQPQHF.

The rearrangement uses TRBV5-1 and TRBJ2-7; D remains unclear. V lost 2 bases to trimming and J lost 2 bases, with 17 bases between them. Germline assignment: CDR1 SGHRS and CDR2 YFSETQ. CDR3 length: 16 residues. This CDR3 is CASSLGGSTNTYEQYF. CDR3 coding DNA: TGCGCCAGCAGCTTAGGTGGCAGCACCAATACCTACGAGCAGTACTTC.

This sequence joins TRBV18 and TRBJ2-5, with 7 bases that match TRBD2. Trimming took 3 bases from V and 5 from J; bases not matched to a gene: 9. In germline, CDR1 is KGHSH, CDR2 LQKENI. The length of the CDR3 is 15 residues. The CDR3 sequence: CASSPSGGLPETQYF. The CDR3 region has the DNA TGTGCCAGCTCACCTTCGGGGGGACTGCCGGAGACCCAGTACTTC.

This clone was counted a single time. The J gene is TRBJ2-1, the V gene TRBV11-3; D gene uncertain. Looked up from germline, CDR1 is SGHNT and CDR2 is YENEEA. Trimming removed 4 bases from V and 9 bases from J, with 22 bases in between. CDR3 length equals 16 residues. CDR3 in DNA: TGTGCCAGCAGCTCACCTCAAGCCCCCACGGTAGGTGAGCAGTTCTTC. This gives the protein CASSSPQAPTVGEQFF.

This clone was picked up a small number of times. The chain carries TRBV6-5 and TRBJ1-6; D is perhaps TRBD1 (5 bases). Germline CDR1 reads MNHEY; CDR2 reads SVGAGI. V was shortened by 6 bases and J by 4 bases, with 13 bases between the two germline ends. This CDR3 region has 15 residues. The CDR3 protein is CASSRQTVYNSPLHF. CDR3 coding DNA: TGTGCCAGCAGCCGACAGACAGTTTATAATTCACCCCTCCACTTT.

The chain joins TRBV4-1 to TRBJ1-1; a weak D match, TRBD1 (5 bases). V shed 0 bases and J shed 12 bases, with 17 bases lying between them. Germline assignment: CDR1 MGHRA and CDR2 YSYEKL. This CDR3 is built from 14 residues. The CDR3 is CASSQEGPGLPTFF. As DNA, the CDR3 is TGCGCCAGCAGCCAAGAGGGGCCGGGTCTCCCGACTTTCTTT.

The rearrangement uses TRBV19 and TRBJ2-1, with 8 bases that match TRBD2. The germline V gene has CDR1 LNHDA and CDR2 SQIVND (reference sequence). The CDR3 is made up of 14 amino acids. J was trimmed by 10 bases and V by 5 bases; bases with no gene match: 10. The CDR3: CASSPGSSGMEQFF. CDR3 nucleotides: TGTGCCAGTAGTCCTGGCAGTAGCGGGATGGAGCAGTTCTTC.

The chain is built from TRBV27 and TRBJ2-3, with a tentative D call TRBD1 (6 bases). In germline, CDR1 is MNHEY, CDR2 SMNVEV (reference sequence). The CDR3 is 14 residues long. V was cut by 8 bases and J by 2 bases, with 14 bases left in between. The CDR3 DNA is TGTGCCAGCCAGAAACAGGGATCCACAGATACGCAGTATTTT. Translation: CASQKQGSTDTQYF.

The gene calls are TRBV4-1 and TRBJ2-1; perhaps TRBD1 as D (5 bases). CDR1 is MGHRA and CDR2 is YSYEKL in the germline V gene. This CDR3 has 12 amino acids. The ends were cut back, 2 bases at V and 12 bases at J, with 11 bases in the middle. CDR3 bases: TGCGCCAGCAGCCAACAGGGTGTGGGGCAGTTCTTC. The encoded protein is CASSQQGVGQFF.

This clone has only one observation. The gene calls are TRBV27 and TRBJ2-1, with a possible D match to TRBD1 (6 bases). V lost 6 bases, J lost 1 base, and 13 bases lay in between. Looked up from germline, CDR1 is MNHEY and CDR2 is SMNVEV (reference sequence). This CDR3 region has 15 residues. This CDR3 reads CASRTGFFSYNEQFF. Here the CDR3 DNA reads TGTGCCAGCAGAACAGGGTTCTTTTCCTACAATGAGCAGTTCTTC.

The V and J genes are TRBV2 and TRBJ1-6, with 9 nucleotides matching TRBD1. Germline assignment: CDR1 SNHLY and CDR2 FYNNEI. V shed 6 bases and J 10 bases; nucleotides not matched to a gene: 13. CDR3 length equals 16 residues. The CDR3 reads CASRIQGASHESPLHF. CDR3 in DNA: TGTGCCAGCAGAATACAGGGGGCGTCCCATGAGTCACCCCTCCACTTT.

The chain's CDR3 is CASSYTSPDTQYF. CDR3 sequence (DNA): TGTGCCAGCAGCTACACTAGTCCAGATACGCAGTATTTT. This chain joins TRBV9 and TRBJ2-3, with D tentatively TRBD2 (5 bases). The CDR3 totals 13 residues. V lost 4 bases, J lost 4 bases, and 10 bases lay in between. Germline assignment: CDR1 SGDLS and CDR2 YYNGEE.

This clone was detected only once. V gene TRBV7-2 combines with J gene TRBJ2-1, with TRBD2 matching over 11 bases. This CDR3 spans 17 amino acids. Per the germline V gene, CDR1 is SGHTA and CDR2 is FQGNSA. Unmatched junction bases numbered 4, after V lost 1 base and J lost 2 bases. CDR3 sequence reads: CASSLDLAGGPYNEQFF. CDR3 sequence (DNA): TGTGCCAGCAGCTTAGATTTAGCGGGAGGGCCCTACAATGAGCAGTTCTTC.

The chain employs TRBV5-4 and TRBJ1-2; 9 bases are shared with TRBD1. The CDR3 is 14 amino acids. The germline V gene encodes CDR1 SGHNT and CDR2 YYREEE (reference sequence). J lost 8 bases, V lost 4 bases, and 9 bases had no gene match. CDR3 sequence reads: CASSPGQGLRGYTF. The CDR3 DNA sequence: TGTGCCAGCAGCCCGGGACAGGGTCTGAGGGGCTACACCTTC.

This clone was observed once. The chain is built from TRBV10-3 and TRBJ2-3; possibly TRBD1 for D (6 bases). Germline V gene sequence: CDR1 ENHRY, CDR2 SYGVKD. The germline V and J ends were trimmed by 5 bases and 4 bases, with 19 bases remaining between them. The CDR3 covers 16 residues. For the CDR3, the DNA is TGTGCCATCAGTTACTACTCGGTGGGGGCGGCAGATACGCAGTATTTT. It yields the protein CAISYYSVGAADTQYF.

The chain employs TRBV18 and TRBJ2-1; tentative D call: TRBD2 (5 bases). The CDR3 runs to 15 residues. CDR1 is KGHSH, CDR2 LQKENI, per germline. V dropped 1 base and J dropped 7 bases, with 14 bases sitting between them. CDR3 residues: CASSPRAGRRNEQFF. As DNA, the CDR3 is TGTGCCAGCTCACCACGGGCAGGTCGGAGGAATGAGCAGTTCTTC.